The clone carrying this T cell receptor beta chain occurred many times. Antigen: not known. Each CDR3 protein is one row after TCRdb ran MiXCR on the 5' RACE reads. Counted here are 450,000 to 650,000 distinct CDR3 sequences, 9.5% to 10% occurring once; the ten biggest clones make up roughly 3%. This CDR3 spans 17 amino acids. The germline CDR1 and CDR2 sequences are ENHRY and SYGVKD. V shed 2 bases, J shed 3 bases, and the junction held 4 bases outside the gene matches. The record originates from a study of identical twins. Regarding the study as a whole: Invariant MAIT and iNKT cells could partly confound zero-insertion analyses.

The same sample was also studied in work on yellow fever vaccine responses in identical twins.

This clonotype was sampled from a woman between 18 and 29 years old in good health. The rearrangement uses TRBV10-3 and TRBJ2-3; 14 bases fit TRBD2. The sequenced sample was PBMCs. The CDR3 DNA reads TGTGCCATCAGTGAGGGGACTAGCGGGAGTCTAACAGATACGCAGTATTTT. This sequence encodes CAISEGTSGSLTDTQYF.